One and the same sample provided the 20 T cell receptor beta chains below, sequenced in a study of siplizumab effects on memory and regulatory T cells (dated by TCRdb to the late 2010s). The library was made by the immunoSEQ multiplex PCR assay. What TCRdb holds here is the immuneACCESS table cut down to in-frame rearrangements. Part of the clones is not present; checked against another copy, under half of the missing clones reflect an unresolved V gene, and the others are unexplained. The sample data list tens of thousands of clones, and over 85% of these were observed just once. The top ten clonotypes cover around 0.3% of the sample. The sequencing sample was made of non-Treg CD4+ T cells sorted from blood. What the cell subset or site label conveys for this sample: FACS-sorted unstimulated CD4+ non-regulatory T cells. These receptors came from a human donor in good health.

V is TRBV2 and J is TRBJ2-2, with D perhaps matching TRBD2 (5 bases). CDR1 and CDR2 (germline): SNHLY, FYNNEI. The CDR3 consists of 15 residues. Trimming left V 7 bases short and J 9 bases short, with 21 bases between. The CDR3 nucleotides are TGTGCCAGCAACCAAGAGGGCCTTCTGTCCAGGGAGCTGTTTTTT. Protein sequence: CASNQEGLLSRELFF.

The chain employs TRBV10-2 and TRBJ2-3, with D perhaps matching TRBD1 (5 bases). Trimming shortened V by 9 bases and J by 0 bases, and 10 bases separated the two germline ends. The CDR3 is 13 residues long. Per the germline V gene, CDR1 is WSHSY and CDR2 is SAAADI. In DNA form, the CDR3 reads TGCGCCAGTACTCGGACAAGCACAGATACGCAGTATTTT. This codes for CASTRTSTDTQYF.

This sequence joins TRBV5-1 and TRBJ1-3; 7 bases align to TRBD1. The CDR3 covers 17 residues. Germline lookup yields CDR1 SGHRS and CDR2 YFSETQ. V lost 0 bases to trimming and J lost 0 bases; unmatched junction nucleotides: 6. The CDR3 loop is CASSLGAGTASGNTIYF. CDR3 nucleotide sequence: TGCGCCAGCAGCTTGGGAGCCGGGACAGCCTCTGGAAACACCATATATTTT.

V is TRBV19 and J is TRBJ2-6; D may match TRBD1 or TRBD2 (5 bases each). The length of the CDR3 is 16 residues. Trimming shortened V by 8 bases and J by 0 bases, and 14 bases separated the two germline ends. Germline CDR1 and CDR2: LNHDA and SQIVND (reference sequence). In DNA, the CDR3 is TGTGCCAGTTCCGGGACGGGATCCTCTGGGGCCAACGTCCTGACTTTC. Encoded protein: CASSGTGSSGANVLTF.

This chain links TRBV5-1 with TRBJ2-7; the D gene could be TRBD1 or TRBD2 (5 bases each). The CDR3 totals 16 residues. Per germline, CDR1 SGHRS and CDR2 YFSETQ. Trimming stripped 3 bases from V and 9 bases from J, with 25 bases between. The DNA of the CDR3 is TGCGCCAGCAGCTCCTCGACCCCGGGGCCCTCGAGTCCGCAGTACTTC. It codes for CASSSSTPGPSSPQYF.

Here the CDR3 DNA reads TGTGCCAGCAGCGTAGGACTAGCGGGAGTTGGGACCCAGTACTTC. Its protein product is CASSVGLAGVGTQYF. The chain has TRBV9 and TRBJ2-5; 12 nucleotides line up with TRBD2. Trimming removed 0 bases from V and 7 bases from J; junction bases left unmatched: 4. Germline V gene sequence: CDR1 SGDLS, CDR2 YYNGEE. The CDR3 has 15 residues. The entire variable domain, with the rest obtained from reference TRBV9 and TRBJ2-5, is as follows: DSGVTQTPKHLITATGQRVTLRCSPRSGDLSVYWYQQSLDQGLQFLIQYYNGEERAKGNILERFSAQQFPDLHSELNLSSLELGDSALYFCASSVGLAGVGTQYFGPGTRLLVL.

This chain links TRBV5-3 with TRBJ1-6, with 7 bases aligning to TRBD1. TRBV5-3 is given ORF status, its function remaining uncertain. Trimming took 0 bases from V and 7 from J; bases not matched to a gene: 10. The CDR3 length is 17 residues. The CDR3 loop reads CARSLAGRGWKNSPLHF. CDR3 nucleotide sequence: TGTGCCAGAAGCTTGGCGGGCAGGGGGTGGAAAAATTCACCCCTCCACTTT.

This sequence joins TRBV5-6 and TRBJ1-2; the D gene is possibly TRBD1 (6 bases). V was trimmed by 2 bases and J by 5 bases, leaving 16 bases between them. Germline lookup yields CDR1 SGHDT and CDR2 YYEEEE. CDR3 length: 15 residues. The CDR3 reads CASSLVSRGPYGYTF. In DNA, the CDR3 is TGTGCCAGCAGCTTAGTGTCCAGGGGACCTTATGGCTACACCTTC.

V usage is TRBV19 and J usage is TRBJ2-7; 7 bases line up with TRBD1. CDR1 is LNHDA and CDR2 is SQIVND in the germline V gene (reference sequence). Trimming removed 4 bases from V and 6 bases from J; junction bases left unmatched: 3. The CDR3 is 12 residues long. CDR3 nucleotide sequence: TGTGCCAGTAGTAGACAGGGTGGCGAGCAGTACTTC. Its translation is CASSRQGGEQYF. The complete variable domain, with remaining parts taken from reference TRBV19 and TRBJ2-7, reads DGGITQSPKYLFRKEGQNVTLSCEQNLNHDAMYWYRQDPGQGLRLIYYSQIVNDFQKGDIAEGYSVSREKKESFPLTVTSAQKNPTAFYLCASSRQGGEQYFGPGTRLTVT.

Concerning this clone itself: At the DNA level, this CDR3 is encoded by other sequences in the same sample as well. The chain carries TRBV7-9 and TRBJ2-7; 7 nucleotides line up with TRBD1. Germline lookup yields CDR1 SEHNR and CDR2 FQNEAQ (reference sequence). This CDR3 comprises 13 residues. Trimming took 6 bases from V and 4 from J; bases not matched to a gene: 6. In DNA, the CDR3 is TGTGCCAGCAGTCTAGGGGGCGGGTACGAGCAGTACTTC. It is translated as CASSLGGGYEQYF.

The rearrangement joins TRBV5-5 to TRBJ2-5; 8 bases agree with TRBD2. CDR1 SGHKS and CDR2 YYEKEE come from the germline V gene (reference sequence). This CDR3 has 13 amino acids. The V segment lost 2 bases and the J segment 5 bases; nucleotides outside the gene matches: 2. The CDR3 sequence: CASSFGLAETQYF. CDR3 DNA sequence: TGTGCCAGCAGCTTCGGACTAGCTGAGACCCAGTACTTC. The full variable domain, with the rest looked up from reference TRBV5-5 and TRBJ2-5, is DAGVTQSPTHLIKTRGQQVTLRCSPISGHKSVSWYQQVLGQGPQFIFQYYEKEERGRGNFPDRFSARQFPNYSSELNVNALLLGDSALYLCASSFGLAETQYFGPGTRLLVL.

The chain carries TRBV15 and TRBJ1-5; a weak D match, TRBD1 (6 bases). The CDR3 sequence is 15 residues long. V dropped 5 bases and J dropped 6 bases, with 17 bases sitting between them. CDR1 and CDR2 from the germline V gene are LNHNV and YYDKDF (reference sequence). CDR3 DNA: TGTGCCACCAGCCCCGGAGTGGGGGCGGGTCAGCCCCAGCATTTT. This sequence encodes CATSPGVGAGQPQHF.

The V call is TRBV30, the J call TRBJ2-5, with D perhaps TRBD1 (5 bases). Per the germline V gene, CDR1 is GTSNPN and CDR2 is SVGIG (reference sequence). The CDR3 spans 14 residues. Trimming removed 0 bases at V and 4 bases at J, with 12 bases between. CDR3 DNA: TGTGCCTGGAGTGTACAGGCCGGTCTAGAGACCCAGTACTTC. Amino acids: CAWSVQAGLETQYF.

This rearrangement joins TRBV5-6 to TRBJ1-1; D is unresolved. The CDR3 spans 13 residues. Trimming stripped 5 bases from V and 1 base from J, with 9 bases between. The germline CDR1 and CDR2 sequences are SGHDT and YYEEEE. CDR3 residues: CASSFDGNTEAFF. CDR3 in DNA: TGTGCCAGCAGTTTTGACGGGAACACTGAAGCTTTCTTT.

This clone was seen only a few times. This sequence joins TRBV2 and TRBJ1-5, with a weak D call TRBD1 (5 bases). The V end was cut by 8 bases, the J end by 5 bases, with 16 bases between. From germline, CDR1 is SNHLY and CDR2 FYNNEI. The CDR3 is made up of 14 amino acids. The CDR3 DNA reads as TGTGCCAGCCTGGGGCCTGGGAGGTATCAGCCCCAGCATTTT. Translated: CASLGPGRYQPQHF.

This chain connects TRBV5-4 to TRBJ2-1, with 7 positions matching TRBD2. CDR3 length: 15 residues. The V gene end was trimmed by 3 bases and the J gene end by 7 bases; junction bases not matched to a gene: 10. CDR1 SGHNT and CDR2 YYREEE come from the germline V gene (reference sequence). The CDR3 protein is CASSSGGGDRNEQFF. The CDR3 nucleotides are TGTGCCAGCAGCTCTGGTGGGGGGGATCGTAATGAGCAGTTCTTC.

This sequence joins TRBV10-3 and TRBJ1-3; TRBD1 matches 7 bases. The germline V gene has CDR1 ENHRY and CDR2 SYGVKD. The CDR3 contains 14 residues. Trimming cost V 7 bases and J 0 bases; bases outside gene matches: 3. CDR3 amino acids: CAIMGQSSGNTIYF. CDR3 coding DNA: TGTGCCATCATGGGACAGAGCTCTGGAAACACCATATATTTT.

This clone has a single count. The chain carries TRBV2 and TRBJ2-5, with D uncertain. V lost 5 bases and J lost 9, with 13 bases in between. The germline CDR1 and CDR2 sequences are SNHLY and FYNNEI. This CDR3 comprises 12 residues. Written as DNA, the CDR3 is TGTGCCAGCAGTCAGACTGGTTGGGCCCAGTACTTC. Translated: CASSQTGWAQYF.

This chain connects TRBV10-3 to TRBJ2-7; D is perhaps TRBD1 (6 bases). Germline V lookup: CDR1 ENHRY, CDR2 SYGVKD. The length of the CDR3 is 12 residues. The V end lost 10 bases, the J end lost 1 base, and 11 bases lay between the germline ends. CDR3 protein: CATSTGSYEQYF. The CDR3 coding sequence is TGTGCCACCTCCACAGGGTCCTACGAGCAGTACTTC.

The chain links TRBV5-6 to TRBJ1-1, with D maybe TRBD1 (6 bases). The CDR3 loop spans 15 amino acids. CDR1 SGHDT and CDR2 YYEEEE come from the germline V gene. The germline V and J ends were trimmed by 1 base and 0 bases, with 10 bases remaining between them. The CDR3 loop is CASSLPGHLNTEAFF. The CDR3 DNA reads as TGTGCCAGCAGCTTGCCGGGACACTTGAACACTGAAGCTTTCTTT.